The 2 T cell receptor beta chains below come from one sample, sequenced in a study of blood T cell repertoires in COVID-19 (dated by TCRdb to 2020 to 2021). The library was built by means of the immunoSEQ multiplex PCR assay. Here the immuneACCESS table is served through TCRdb, limited to in-frame sequences with V and J called. Missing clones are a known gap in these copies; in checked studies unresolved V genes cover under half, and the rest lacks a known reason. The sample yields roughly 230,000 clones; roughly 84% were counted once. The biggest ten clones account for about 3.9% of the sample. The sample consisted of peripheral blood. The source is an elderly woman with acute or convalescent COVID-19.

The chain joins TRBV3-1 (or the pseudogene TRBV3-2) to TRBJ2-1, with TRBD2 matching over 10 bases. The germline gives CDR1 LGHDT, CDR2 YNNKEL (reference sequence). CDR3 size: 13 residues. Losses at the gene ends were 4 bases for V and 10 bases for J; bases not matched to a gene: 4. The CDR3 nucleotides are TGTGCCAGCAGCCGTCTGACTAGCGGGGAGCAGTTCTTC. This gives the protein CASSRLTSGEQFF.

This clone was picked up many times. The chain couples TRBV7-2 to TRBJ1-5; D remains ambiguous. The V and J ends lost 0 bases and 9 bases respectively, with 9 bases between them. Germline-derived CDR1 and CDR2 are SGHTA and FQGNSA. The CDR3 runs to 13 residues. CDR3 in DNA: TGTGCCAGCAGCTTAGCGGCTAGTTCGCCCCAGCATTTT. This gives the protein CASSLAASSPQHF.